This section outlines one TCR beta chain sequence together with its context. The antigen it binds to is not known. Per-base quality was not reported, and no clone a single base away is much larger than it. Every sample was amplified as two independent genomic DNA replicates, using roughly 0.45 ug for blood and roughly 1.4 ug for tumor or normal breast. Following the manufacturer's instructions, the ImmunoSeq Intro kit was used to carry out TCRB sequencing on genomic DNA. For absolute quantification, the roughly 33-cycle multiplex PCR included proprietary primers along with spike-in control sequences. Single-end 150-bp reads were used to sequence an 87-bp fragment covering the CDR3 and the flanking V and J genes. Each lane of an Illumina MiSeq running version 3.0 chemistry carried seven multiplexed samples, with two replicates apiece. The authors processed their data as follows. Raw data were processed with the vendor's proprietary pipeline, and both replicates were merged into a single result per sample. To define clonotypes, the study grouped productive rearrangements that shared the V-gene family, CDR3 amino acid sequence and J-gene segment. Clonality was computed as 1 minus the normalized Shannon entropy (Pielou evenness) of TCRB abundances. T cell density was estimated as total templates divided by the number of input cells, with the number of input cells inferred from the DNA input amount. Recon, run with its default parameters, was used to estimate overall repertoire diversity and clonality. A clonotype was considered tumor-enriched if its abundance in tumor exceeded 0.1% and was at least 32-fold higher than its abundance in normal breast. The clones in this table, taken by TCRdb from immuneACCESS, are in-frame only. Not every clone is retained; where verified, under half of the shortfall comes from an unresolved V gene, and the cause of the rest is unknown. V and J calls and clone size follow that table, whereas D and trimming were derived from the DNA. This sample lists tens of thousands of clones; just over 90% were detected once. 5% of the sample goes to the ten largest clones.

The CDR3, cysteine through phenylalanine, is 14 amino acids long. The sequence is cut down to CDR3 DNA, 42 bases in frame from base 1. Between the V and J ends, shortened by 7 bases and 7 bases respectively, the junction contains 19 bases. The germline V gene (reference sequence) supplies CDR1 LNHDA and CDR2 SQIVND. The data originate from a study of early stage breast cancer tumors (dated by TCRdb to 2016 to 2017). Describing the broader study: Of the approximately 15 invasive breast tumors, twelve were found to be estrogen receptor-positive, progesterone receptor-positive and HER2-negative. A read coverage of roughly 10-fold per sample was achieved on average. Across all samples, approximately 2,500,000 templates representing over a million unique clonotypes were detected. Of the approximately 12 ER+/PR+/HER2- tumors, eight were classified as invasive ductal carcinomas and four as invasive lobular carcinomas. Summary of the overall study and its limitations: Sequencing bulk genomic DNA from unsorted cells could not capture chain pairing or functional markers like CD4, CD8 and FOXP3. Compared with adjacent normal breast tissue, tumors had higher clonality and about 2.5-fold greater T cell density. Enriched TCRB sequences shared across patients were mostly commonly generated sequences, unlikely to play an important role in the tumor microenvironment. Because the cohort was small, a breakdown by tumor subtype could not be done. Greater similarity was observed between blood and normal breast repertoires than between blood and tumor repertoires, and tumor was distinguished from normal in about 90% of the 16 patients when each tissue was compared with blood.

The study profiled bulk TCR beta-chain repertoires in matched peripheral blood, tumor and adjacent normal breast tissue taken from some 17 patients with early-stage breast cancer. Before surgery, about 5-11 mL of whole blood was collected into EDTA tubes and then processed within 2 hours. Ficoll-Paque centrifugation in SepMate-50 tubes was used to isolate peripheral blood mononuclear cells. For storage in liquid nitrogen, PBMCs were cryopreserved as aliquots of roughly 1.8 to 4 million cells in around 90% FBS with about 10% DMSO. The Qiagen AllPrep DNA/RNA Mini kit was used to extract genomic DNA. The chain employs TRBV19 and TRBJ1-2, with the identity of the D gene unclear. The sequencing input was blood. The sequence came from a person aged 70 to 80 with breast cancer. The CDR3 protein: CASTQAPTNPGYTF. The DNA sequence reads TGTGCCAGTACCCAAGCCCCCACTAACCCTGGCTACACCTTC. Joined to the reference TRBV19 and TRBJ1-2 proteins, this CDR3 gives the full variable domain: DGGITQSPKYLFRKEGQNVTLSCEQNLNHDAMYWYRQDPGQGLRLIYYSQIVNDFQKGDIAEGYSVSREKKESFPLTVTSAQKNPTAFYLCASTQAPTNPGYTFGSGTRLTVV.